This passage covers 30 T cell receptor beta chains from one sample sequenced in a study of T-cell memory formation after mild COVID-19. Each CDR3 protein gets one entry after TCRdb re-called the 5' RACE reads with MiXCR. The sample has approximately 190,000 distinct CDR3 sequences, approximately 20% seen once; the top ten hold 2.4%. The sample comprised PBMCs or a T cell subset sorted from them (not recorded which). The receptors come from an adult woman who had mild COVID-19 (a few samples of this study predate the infection). Cell type and time point are not known.

J is TRBJ2-3 and V is TRBV4-3, with D uncertain. In germline, CDR1 is LGHNA, CDR2 YSLEER. Trimming pared 1 base from V and 5 bases from J, leaving 7 bases between. This CDR3 is 13 amino acids long. CDR3 sequence: CASSQVDRDTQYF. CDR3 sequence (DNA): TGCGCCAGCAGCCAAGTAGACCGAGATACGCAGTATTTT.

This clonotype was seen only a few times. The chain uses TRBV5-1 and TRBJ1-1; 12 bases are shared with TRBD1. The CDR3 is 15 residues long. V was pared by 3 bases and J by 5 bases, with 5 bases of the junction left unmatched. Looked up from germline, CDR1 is SGHRS and CDR2 is YFSETQ. The DNA for the CDR3 is TGCGCCAGCAGCTGGGGACAGGGGGCACGAACTGAAGCTTTCTTT. As protein: CASSWGQGARTEAFF.

This chain uses TRBV3-1 with TRBJ2-1; tentatively, D is TRBD2 (5 bases). CDR1 is LGHDT, CDR2 YNNKEL, per germline (reference sequence). This CDR3 comprises 12 residues. Trimming left V 1 base short and J 9 bases short, with 7 bases between. The CDR3, as DNA: TGTGCCAGCAGCCAAGCCGAGGGTGAGCAGTTCTTC. As protein: CASSQAEGEQFF.

The table lists this clonotype with a count of one. The J gene is TRBJ1-6, the V gene TRBV19, with D maybe TRBD1 (6 bases). CDR3 length: 15 amino acids. The germline V and J ends were trimmed by 3 bases and 5 bases, with 11 bases remaining between them. Germline V CDR1 and CDR2: LNHDA, SQIVND (reference sequence). CDR3 DNA: TGTGCCAGTAGTATCGCCAGGGGCAATAATTCACCCCTCCACTTT. This sequence encodes CASSIARGNNSPLHF.

This clonotype was recorded a few times. V and J are TRBV10-3 and TRBJ2-7, with 7 positions matching TRBD1. Trimming removed 10 bases from V and 0 bases from J; junction bases left unmatched: 9. The CDR3 is 14 amino acids. The germline gives CDR1 ENHRY, CDR2 SYGVKD. DNA for the CDR3: TGTGCCACCATGGGACAGATAAGCTCCTACGAGCAGTACTTC. Residues: CATMGQISSYEQYF.

This clonotype has ten or more counts. The chain carries TRBV5-1 and TRBJ2-5; D is uncertain. V was trimmed by 7 bases and J by 4 bases, leaving 17 bases between them. The CDR3 is 14 residues long. Looked up from germline, CDR1 is SGHRS and CDR2 is YFSETQ. For the CDR3, the DNA is TGCGCCAGCGGGCTCAGGCTTGGGCGAGAGACCCAGTACTTC. Translated: CASGLRLGRETQYF.

This chain joins TRBV30 and TRBJ2-2; D is ambiguous. The V gene's germline CDR1 is GTSNPN and CDR2 SVGIG (reference sequence). Trimming removed 0 bases from V and 8 bases from J, with 16 bases in between. The CDR3 is 15 residues long. The CDR3 protein is CAWSVPPEMAGELFF. CDR3 bases: TGTGCCTGGAGTGTACCCCCCGAAATGGCAGGGGAGCTGTTTTTT.

The chain links TRBV7-8 to TRBJ2-3; D is possibly TRBD1 (6 bases). The CDR3 is 13 amino acids. CDR1 is SGHVS and CDR2 is FQNEAQ in the germline V gene. Trimming stripped 1 base from V and 7 bases from J, with 9 bases between. For the CDR3, the DNA is TGTGCCAGCAGCTTAGAGGGGGTGAATACGCAGTATTTT. This gives the protein CASSLEGVNTQYF.

The chain's CDR3 is CASSPSTGISYEQYF. The DNA for the CDR3 is TGTGCCAGCAGCCCTTCGACAGGCATCTCCTACGAGCAGTACTTC. The chain carries TRBV7-2 and TRBJ2-7, with a possible D match to TRBD1 (6 bases). Trimming removed 5 bases at V and 0 bases at J, with 14 bases between. Germline V gene lookup returns CDR1 SGHTA and CDR2 FQGNSA. CDR3 length equals 15 residues.

V usage is TRBV3-1 and J usage is TRBJ2-7, with TRBD1 matching over 9 bases. The CDR3 length is 17 residues. The J segment lost 6 bases and the V segment lost 1 base, leaving 13 bases of the junction unmatched. CDR1 is LGHDT, CDR2 YNNKEL, per germline (reference sequence). The DNA of the CDR3 is TGTGCCAGCAGCCAAGGCCCCACGTGGACAGGGGTCTGCGAGCAGTACTTC. This sequence encodes CASSQGPTWTGVCEQYF.

V is TRBV11-3 and J is TRBJ2-7; no clear D. CDR1 and CDR2 (germline): SGHNT, YENEEA. The ends were cut back, 5 bases at V and 1 base at J, with 15 bases in the middle. The CDR3 extends over 15 amino acids. The CDR3 region is CASSNSIPLSYEQYF. The CDR3 bases are TGTGCCAGCAGCAATAGCATCCCCCTATCCTACGAGCAGTACTTC.

The V gene is TRBV18, the J gene TRBJ1-2; 8 nucleotides agree with TRBD1. This CDR3 is 13 amino acids long. The ends lost 6 bases at V and 6 bases at J; junction bases unmatched: 6. The germline gives CDR1 KGHSH, CDR2 LQKENI. CDR3 residues: CASSLDRVDGYTF. Here the CDR3 DNA reads TGTGCCAGCTCCCTGGACAGGGTTGATGGCTACACCTTC.

The CDR3 DNA reads TGCGCCAGCAGCTCAGGGAAGGCGAACACTGAAGCTTTCTTT. Protein sequence: CASSSGKANTEAFF. The chain is built from TRBV5-1 and TRBJ1-1, with a possible D match to TRBD1 (5 bases). The germline V and J ends were trimmed by 3 bases and 1 base, with 10 bases remaining between them. The germline V gene has CDR1 SGHRS and CDR2 YFSETQ. The CDR3 is 14 amino acids.

V gene TRBV12-3 or TRBV12-4 combines with J gene TRBJ1-3; D not resolved. There are 16 residues in the CDR3. V was clipped by 3 bases and J by 0 bases, with 12 bases between them. The CDR3 region is CASSFRARDSGNTIYF. CDR3 coding DNA: TGTGCCAGCAGTTTTAGGGCCCGGGACTCTGGAAACACCATATATTTT.

This clonotype has just a few counts. J is TRBJ2-1 and V is TRBV24-1; D is possibly TRBD2 (5 bases). Deletions cut 7 bases from V and 2 bases from J, with 11 bases between. The CDR3 covers 14 residues. Germline V gives CDR1 KGHDR, CDR2 SFDVKD. CDR3 sequence reads: CATSSLGPYNEQFF. The CDR3 coding sequence is TGTGCCACCAGCTCACTAGGCCCCTACAATGAGCAGTTCTTC.

The chain carries TRBV6-5 and TRBJ2-3; no firm D call. The CDR3 loop spans 12 amino acids. Germline V CDR1 and CDR2: MNHEY, SVGAGI. Trimming took 2 bases from V and 6 from J, leaving 6 bases between them. CDR3 coding DNA: TGTGCCAGCAGTTACCCAATGGATACGCAGTATTTT. This codes for CASSYPMDTQYF.

The chain couples TRBV5-1 to TRBJ2-5, with 10 bases identical to TRBD1. The CDR3 length is 16 residues. V gave up 6 bases and J gave up 4 bases; unmatched junction bases: 12. Germline CDR1 is SGHRS and CDR2 is YFSETQ. The CDR3 reads CASTGTGVFARETQYF. DNA of the CDR3: TGCGCCAGCACCGGGACAGGGGTATTCGCAAGAGAGACCCAGTACTTC.

As concerns this clonotype: At one of its ends the junction is not consistent with the germline gene, which may arise from a read error. As DNA, the CDR3 is TGCGCCAGCAGCCACCTAGTCGAGGGGGCGGTATTCTTC. This translates into CASSHLVEGAVFF. This chain links TRBV4-1 with TRBJ2-5, with TRBD1 matching 7 bases. Germline CDR1 reads MGHRA; CDR2 reads YSYEKL. CDR3 length: 13 residues.

This clonotype was observed many times. V gene TRBV6-5 combines with J gene TRBJ2-5; 8 bases align to TRBD2. This CDR3 has 15 residues. V lost 6 bases to trimming and J lost 1 base; unmatched junction nucleotides: 7. Germline V lookup: CDR1 MNHEY, CDR2 SVGAGI. CDR3 residues: CASSNPAGGQETQYF. The CDR3 region has the DNA TGTGCCAGCAGCAACCCCGCGGGGGGCCAAGAGACCCAGTACTTC.

This clonotype was picked up many times. The chain recombines TRBV7-9 with TRBJ2-1, with 9 nucleotides matching TRBD1. The CDR3 extends over 15 amino acids. The junction had 6 bases not matched to a gene; V was cut back by 5 bases and J by 4 bases. From germline, CDR1 is SEHNR and CDR2 FQNEAQ (reference sequence). CDR3 in DNA: TGTGCCAGCAGCCTAGGGACAGGGCGATACAATGAGCAGTTCTTC. Its protein is CASSLGTGRYNEQFF.

This clonotype was seen a handful of times. CDR3 bases: TGTGCCAGCAGCCAAGGAGACAGGAATGGTTCACCCCTCCACTTT. It codes for CASSQGDRNGSPLHF. This rearrangement joins TRBV3-1 to TRBJ1-6; a possible D gene is TRBD1 (6 bases). The V gene's germline CDR1 is LGHDT and CDR2 YNNKEL (reference sequence). The V and J ends lost 1 base and 9 bases respectively, with 13 bases between them. This CDR3 spans 15 amino acids.

The genes are TRBV4-2 and TRBJ2-7; D not certain. The germline CDR1 and CDR2 sequences are LGHNA and YNFKEQ. Trimming stripped 0 bases from V and 4 bases from J, with 10 bases between. The CDR3 is 14 amino acids. The DNA of the CDR3 is TGTGCCAGCAGCCAAGAATCCGGGCGGTACGAGCAGTACTTC. Its translation is CASSQESGRYEQYF.

This clonotype was observed a handful of times. This chain uses TRBV7-6 with TRBJ2-1; D tentatively reads TRBD1 or TRBD2 (5 bases each). Germline CDR1 and CDR2: SGHVS and FNYEAQ. This CDR3 has 15 residues. Between the trimmed V and J ends, which lost 2 bases and 6 bases, there was a span of 14 bases. The CDR3 DNA reads TGTGCCAGCAGCTTATCGGGGCGATCCACCAATGAGCAGTTCTTC. It encodes CASSLSGRSTNEQFF.

V and J are TRBV25-1 and TRBJ1-1, with a weak D call TRBD1 (6 bases). Germline loops: CDR1 MGHDK, CDR2 SYGVNS. Trimming pared 8 bases from V and 10 bases from J, leaving 17 bases between. This CDR3 is built from 12 residues. CDR3 DNA sequence: TGTGCCAGCCAGTTGGGGACAAATCGAGCTTTCTTT. Amino acids: CASQLGTNRAFF. Variable domain in full (rest from reference TRBV25-1 and TRBJ1-1): EADIYQTPRYLVIGTGKKITLECSQTMGHDKMYWYQQDPGMELHLIHYSYGVNSTEKGDLSSESTVSRIRTEHFPLTLESARPSHTSQYLCASQLGTNRAFFGQGTRLTVV.

The chain recombines TRBV20-1 with TRBJ2-3, with TRBD2 identical over 12 bases. The CDR3 has 15 amino acids. V gave up 3 bases and J gave up 6 bases; unmatched junction bases: 7. Germline V lookup: CDR1 DFQATT, CDR2 SNEGSKA (reference sequence). This CDR3 reads CSARRTSGTSDTQYF. In DNA, the CDR3 is TGCAGTGCTAGGAGGACTAGCGGGACTTCGGATACGCAGTATTTT.

There are a few counts of this clonotype. The chain is built from TRBV24-1 and TRBJ2-2; D is ambiguous. Germline V gene sequence: CDR1 KGHDR, CDR2 SFDVKD. Trimming left V 5 bases short and J 2 bases short, with 8 bases between. The CDR3 covers 14 residues. The CDR3 coding sequence is TGTGCCACCAGTGGGCAGGCCAACACCGGGGAGCTGTTTTTT. Its translation is CATSGQANTGELFF.

V and J are TRBV5-1 and TRBJ2-3; 7 nucleotides align to TRBD1. Trimming cost V 6 bases and J 1 base; bases outside gene matches: 2. The V gene's germline CDR1 is SGHRS and CDR2 YFSETQ. The CDR3 runs 13 residues. CDR3 region: CASNGQGTDTQYF. In DNA, the CDR3 is TGCGCCAGCAATGGACAGGGCACAGATACGCAGTATTTT.

In this sample, this clonotype turned up a few times. The chain combines TRBV5-1 with TRBJ2-3; the D is unclear. V dropped 0 bases and J dropped 6 bases, with 20 bases sitting between them. This CDR3 is built from 17 residues. Germline loops: CDR1 SGHRS, CDR2 YFSETQ. CDR3 in amino acids: CASSLAGRKWPGDTQYF. DNA for the CDR3: TGCGCCAGCAGCTTGGCCGGAAGGAAGTGGCCAGGTGATACGCAGTATTTT.

In this sample, this clonotype turned up many times. V usage is TRBV6-5 and J usage is TRBJ1-5; tentatively, D is TRBD1 (6 bases). The CDR3 has 13 amino acids. V dropped 6 bases and J dropped 3 bases, with 9 bases sitting between them. CDR1 and CDR2 (germline): MNHEY, SVGAGI. Here the CDR3 DNA reads TGTGCCAGCAGCCGGACAGCCAATCAGCCCCAGCATTTT. This encodes CASSRTANQPQHF.

The V gene is TRBV10-3, the J gene TRBJ2-5, with 12 positions matching TRBD1. The germline CDR1 and CDR2 sequences are ENHRY and SYGVKD. CDR3 length equals 15 residues. The junction had 4 bases not matched to a gene; V was cut back by 3 bases and J by 5 bases. The DNA of the CDR3 is TGTGCCATCAGTGATCGGGACAGGGGGCAGGAGACCCAGTACTTC. Protein: CAISDRDRGQETQYF.